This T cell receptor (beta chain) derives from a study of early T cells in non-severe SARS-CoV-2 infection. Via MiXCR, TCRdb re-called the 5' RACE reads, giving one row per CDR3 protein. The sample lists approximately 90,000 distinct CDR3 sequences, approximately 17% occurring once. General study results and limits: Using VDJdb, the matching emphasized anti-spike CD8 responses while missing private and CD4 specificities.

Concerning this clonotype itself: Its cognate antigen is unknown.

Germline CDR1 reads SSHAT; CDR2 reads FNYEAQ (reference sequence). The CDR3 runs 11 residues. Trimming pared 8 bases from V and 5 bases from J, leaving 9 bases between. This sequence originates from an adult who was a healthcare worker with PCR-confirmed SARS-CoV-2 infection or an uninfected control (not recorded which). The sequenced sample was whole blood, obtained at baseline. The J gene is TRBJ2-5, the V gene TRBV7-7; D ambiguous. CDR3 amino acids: CASSEGETQYF. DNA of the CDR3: TGTGCCAGCTCTGAAGGGGAGACCCAGTACTTC.